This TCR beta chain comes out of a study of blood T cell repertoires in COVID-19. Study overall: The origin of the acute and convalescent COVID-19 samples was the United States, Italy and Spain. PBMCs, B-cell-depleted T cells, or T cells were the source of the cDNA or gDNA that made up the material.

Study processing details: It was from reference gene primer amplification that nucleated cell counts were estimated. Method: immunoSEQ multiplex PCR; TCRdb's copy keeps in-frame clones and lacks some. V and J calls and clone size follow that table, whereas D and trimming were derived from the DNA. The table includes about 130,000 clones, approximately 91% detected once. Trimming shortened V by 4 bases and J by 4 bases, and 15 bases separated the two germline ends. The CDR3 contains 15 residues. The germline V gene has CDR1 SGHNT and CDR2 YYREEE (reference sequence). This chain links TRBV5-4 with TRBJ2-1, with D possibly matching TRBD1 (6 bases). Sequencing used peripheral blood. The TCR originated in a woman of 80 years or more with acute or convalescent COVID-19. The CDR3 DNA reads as TGTGCCAGCAGCCCGTCGGGACATTTTTACAATGAGCAGTTCTTC. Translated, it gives CASSPSGHFYNEQFF.